The 12 T cell receptor beta chains below all came from one sample that was sequenced in a study of CD8+ T cells in alopecia areata. Treatment here: oral pan-JAK inhibitor, 5-10 mg twice daily. Sequencing used cDNA as its template, made by extracting RNA and reverse transcribing it. Using immunoSEQ multiplex PCR, the repertoire was profiled, and TCRdb retains in-frame clones only, with some absent. The sample records some 200,000 clones, 50% to 60% being singletons. The source was CD4+ T cells sorted from blood, collected at week 4, from a patient treated with tofacitinib. The source is a human donor with alopecia areata.

The rearrangement links TRBV30 to TRBJ1-2; D may be TRBD1 (5 bases). V lost 0 bases and J 5 bases, leaving 13 bases between the germline ends. The CDR3 extends over 14 amino acids. Per the germline V gene, CDR1 is GTSNPN and CDR2 is SVGIG (reference sequence). The CDR3 sequence is CAWSVQTAYYGYTF. CDR3 sequence (DNA): TGTGCCTGGAGTGTACAGACAGCCTATTATGGCTACACCTTC.

The genes are TRBV30 and TRBJ1-2, with 7 bases aligning to TRBD1. The ends lost 0 bases at V and 7 bases at J; junction bases unmatched: 8. Looked up from germline, CDR1 is GTSNPN and CDR2 is SVGIG (reference sequence). This CDR3 spans 14 amino acids. This CDR3 reads CAWSVQRGLFGYTF. In nucleotides, the CDR3 is TGTGCCTGGAGTGTACAGAGGGGGCTTTTTGGCTACACCTTC.

This chain connects TRBV10-2 to TRBJ1-2; 7 bases match TRBD1. CDR3 length: 12 amino acids. The ends lost 3 bases at V and 8 bases at J; junction bases unmatched: 3. Germline V CDR1 and CDR2: WSHSY, SAAADI. CDR3 sequence (DNA): TGCGCCAGCAGTGATGACAGGGAGGGCTACACCTTC. Encoded protein: CASSDDREGYTF.

This rearrangement joins TRBV6-1 to TRBJ1-1; D perhaps matches TRBD1 (6 bases). Germline-derived CDR1 and CDR2 are MNHNS and SASEGT. The CDR3 extends over 15 amino acids. V shed 6 bases and J shed 7 bases, with 21 bases lying between them. The CDR3 spells CASSQGGARVDEAFF. CDR3 nucleotides: TGTGCCAGCAGCCAAGGGGGGGCCAGGGTAGATGAAGCTTTCTTT.

V is TRBV7-6 and J is TRBJ1-6; maybe TRBD1 (6 bases). Deletions cut 0 bases from V and 6 bases from J, with 9 bases between. Germline loops: CDR1 SGHVS, CDR2 FNYEAQ. The CDR3 loop spans 15 amino acids. The CDR3 nucleotides read TGTGCCAGCAGCTTAGCCAGGGGAGGTAATTCACCCCTCCACTTT. Residues: CASSLARGGNSPLHF. Based on the CDR3 plus reference TRBV7-6 and TRBJ1-6, the full variable domain is GAGVSQSPRYKVTKRGQDVALRCDPISGHVSLYWYRQALGQGPEFLTYFNYEAQQDKSGLPNDRFSAERPEGSISTLTIQRTEQRDSAMYRCASSLARGGNSPLHFGNGTRLTVT.

The V call is TRBV2, the J call TRBJ2-3; 7 nucleotides match TRBD1. J was trimmed by 5 bases and V by 6 bases; bases with no gene match: 2. This CDR3 has 12 residues. CDR1 and CDR2 (germline): SNHLY, FYNNEI. The CDR3 DNA is TGTGCCAGCAGAGGGACAGAAGATACGCAGTATTTT. Amino acid sequence: CASRGTEDTQYF.

This clone was seen a handful of times. The chain employs TRBV15 and TRBJ2-5; D unclear. V was shortened by 7 bases and J by 10 bases, with 19 bases between the two germline ends. The CDR3 is 13 amino acids. Germline V gives CDR1 LNHNV, CDR2 YYDKDF (reference sequence). The CDR3 nucleotides are TGTGCCACCACCCCGGACCGACCTTCTGGCCAGTACTTC. This translates into CATTPDRPSGQYF.

This rearrangement joins TRBV9 to TRBJ1-2; TRBD1 matches at 9 bases. The germline V gene encodes CDR1 SGDLS and CDR2 YYNGEE. V lost 4 bases and J lost 10; bases outside the gene matches: 11. The CDR3 is 14 amino acids. In DNA, the CDR3 is TGTGCCAGCAGCCCAGTGGGACAGGGTTCGGTCTACACCTTC. This translates into CASSPVGQGSVYTF.

The chain employs TRBV5-1 and TRBJ1-1; tentatively, D is TRBD1 (6 bases). The CDR3 has 13 amino acids. V was shortened by 5 bases and J by 2 bases, with 10 bases between the two germline ends. Germline loops: CDR1 SGHRS, CDR2 YFSETQ. CDR3 DNA: TGCGCCAGCAGGCCAGGGGCAAACACTGAAGCTTTCTTT. This codes for CASRPGANTEAFF.

This chain uses TRBV4-1 with TRBJ1-2; weak D call: TRBD1 (5 bases). V lost 7 bases and J 4 bases, leaving 22 bases between the germline ends. The length of the CDR3 is 16 residues. Germline CDR1 MGHRA, CDR2 YSYEKL. For the CDR3, the DNA is TGCGCCAGCAAAGGGTTGTCGTGGGGCTCTACCTATGGCTACACCTTC. Residues: CASKGLSWGSTYGYTF.

The chain's CDR3 is CARSGGPYNEQFF. The CDR3 nucleotides read TGTGCCCGTAGCGGGGGCCCCTACAATGAGCAGTTCTTC. The chain couples TRBV30 to TRBJ2-1; 9 positions match TRBD2. The ends lost 8 bases at V and 2 bases at J; junction bases unmatched: 4. CDR3 length: 13 amino acids. Germline CDR1 and CDR2: GTSNPN and SVGIG (reference sequence).

The V call is TRBV29-1, the J call TRBJ2-5; D ambiguous. Germline lookup yields CDR1 SQVTM and CDR2 ANQGSEA. V was clipped by 4 bases and J by 2 bases, with 11 bases between them. CDR3 size: 13 residues. The CDR3 here is CSVATRLQETQYF. CDR3 sequence (DNA): TGCAGCGTTGCGACGCGGTTACAAGAGACCCAGTACTTC.